Listed below are T cell receptor beta chains from one sample, sequenced in a study of blood T cell repertoires in COVID-19. Clones were read by immunoSEQ multiplex PCR, and TCRdb kept only the in-frame ones, dropping some. The profile covers around 190,000 clones, with roughly four fifths appearing a single time and around 9.2% taken by the ten largest. Sequencing was performed on PBMCs or T cells enriched from blood (not recorded which). These receptors originate from a man aged 35-49 years who had recovered from COVID-19. The CDR3 runs from the conserved cysteine through the conserved F or W. The listing skips clone size in some rows; elsewhere it reads once, few, many or a size class.

J,V,length,size,CDR3
TRBJ1-1,TRBV19,13,NA,CASIKEANTEAFF
TRBJ1-2,TRBV6-1,16,NA,CASSEGGQRSNYGYTF
TRBJ2-5,TRBV12-5,13,NA,CASGPQNQETQYF
TRBJ1-2,TRBV6-6,14,NA,CASSQTEYNYGYTF
TRBJ2-7,TRBV6-5,13,NA,CASSQLAGYEQYF
TRBJ2-5,TRBV14,16,NA,CASSQYLRGVGGTQYF
TRBJ1-5,TRBV24-1,16,NA,CATSDLGLSSNQPQHF
TRBJ1-1,TRBV3-1/TRBV3-2,15,once,CASSQALGTGNRAFF
TRBJ1-4,TRBV5-4,19,NA,CASSRPSRGRTGMGEKLFF
TRBJ1-1,TRBV19,15,NA,CASSIPGGPRTEAFF
TRBJ2-7,TRBV6-5,15,NA,CASSYAGQGKYEQYF
TRBJ1-2,TRBV18,16,NA,CASSSQGTGYNYGYTF
TRBJ1-1,TRBV19,13,NA,CASSIDRVTEAFF
TRBJ1-4,TRBV19,14,NA,CASSYRGGNEKLFF
TRBJ2-2,TRBV4-1,20,NA,CASSHSYLAGGLINTGELFF
TRBJ1-2,TRBV14,14,NA,CASSQGTGRGGYTF
TRBJ1-2,TRBV12-3/TRBV12-4,13,NA,CASSLYRAVSYTF
TRBJ1-1,TRBV25-1,14,NA,CASSAGTGGTEAFF
TRBJ2-3,TRBV23-1,21,NA,CASSQSRESLFGDGSTDTQYF
TRBJ2-1,TRBV10-3,11,NA,CAIRQYNEQFF
TRBJ2-1,TRBV12-5,12,NA,CASGRRGNEQFF
TRBJ1-1,TRBV7-9,14,NA,CASSLNALRVGAFF
TRBJ2-1,TRBV3-1/TRBV3-2,15,once,CASRGLAGDHNEQFF
TRBJ2-1,TRBV27,17,NA,CASSRSGTGGLLNEQFF
TRBJ1-2,TRBV19,16,NA,CASSIGVGSTSYGYTF
TRBJ1-4,TRBV11-1,16,NA,CASSPLRQGGKEKLFF
TRBJ2-7,TRBV7-2,16,NA,CASSSPASGSAYEQYF
TRBJ1-3,TRBV19,14,NA,CASRTRTGGNTIYF
TRBJ1-5,TRBV28,15,NA,CASSFVGAFNQPQHF